Listed below are T cell receptor beta chains from one sample, sequenced in a study of T-cell memory formation after mild COVID-19. TCRdb called the 5' RACE reads again in MiXCR, with one record for every CDR3 protein. The data hold roughly 300,000 distinct CDR3 sequences, with roughly 8.2% observed a single time. The sample was PBMCs or a T cell subset sorted from them (not recorded which). Receptors were obtained from a man aged 18-30 years who had mild COVID-19 (a few samples of this study predate the infection). Cell type and time point are not known. Each CDR3 is given with its conserved first and last residue. The D gene is left open where the match is weak. The size of a clone is reported for some rows only, either as once, few or many, or as a class for expanded clones.

few	TRBJ2-6	TRBD1	TRBV4-3	CASSQGGSGTGGPGANVLTF	TGCGCCAGCAGCCAAGGCGGGTCCGGGACAGGGGGCCCTGGGGCCAACGTCCTGACTTTC
few	TRBJ2-5	TRBD1	TRBV27	CASSHGQAGGETQYF	TGTGCCAGCAGTCATGGACAGGCCGGCGGCGAGACCCAGTACTTC
many	TRBJ1-5	NA	TRBV20-1	CRAGGGNQPQHF	TGCAGGGCGGGAGGGGGGAATCAGCCCCAGCATTTT
few	TRBJ1-5	NA	TRBV7-2	CASSFEGPSNQPQHF	TGTGCCAGCAGCTTCGAGGGGCCAAGCAATCAGCCCCAGCATTTT
few	TRBJ2-5	NA	TRBV12-2	CASRSHLGAGTAQETQYF	TGTGCAAGTCGCTCCCACCTGGGAGCCGGGACAGCCCAAGAGACCCAGTACTTC
NA	TRBJ1-2	NA	TRBV3-1	CASSQENRYYGYTF	TGTGCCAGCAGCCAAGAGAACAGATACTATGGCTACACCTTC
few	TRBJ1-2	TRBD1	TRBV7-2	CASSLAAQGGYGYTF	TGTGCCAGCAGCTTAGCGGCCCAGGGGGGCTATGGCTACACCTTC
many	TRBJ2-5	NA	TRBV11-2	CASNLAEAEETQYF	TGTGCCAGCAACCTCGCGGAGGCAGAAGAGACCCAGTACTTC
NA	TRBJ1-5	TRBD1	TRBV19	CASPPTGGQGAVGNQPQHF	TGTGCCAGTCCGCCGACCGGGGGGCAGGGGGCGGTAGGCAATCAGCCCCAGCATTTT
NA	TRBJ2-1	NA	TRBV21-1	CAGEWERGF	TGTGCCGGGGAATGGGAGCGGGGGTTC
NA	TRBJ2-1	NA	TRBV10-3	CAIRPELERREQFF	TGTGCCATCAGACCCGAACTAGAGCGTCGGGAGCAGTTCTTC
NA	TRBJ2-1	TRBD1	TRBV28	CASSPRQGAIPDNEQFF	TGTGCCAGCAGTCCACGTCAGGGGGCGATCCCGGACAATGAGCAGTTCTTC
few	TRBJ1-5	NA	TRBV4-1	CASSRSTGGSQPQHF	TGCGCCAGCAGCCGATCGACAGGAGGAAGTCAGCCCCAGCATTTT
NA	TRBJ2-1	TRBD1	TRBV4-1	CASSQADRAHEQFF	TGCGCCAGCAGCCAAGCGGACAGGGCCCATGAGCAGTTCTTC
many	TRBJ1-5	TRBD1	TRBV5-1	CASSGGTGSHQPQHF	TGCGCCAGCAGCGGGGGGACAGGGTCGCATCAGCCCCAGCATTTT
NA	TRBJ2-7	TRBD1	TRBV12-3/TRBV12-4	CASSPEGQGAYEQYF	TGTGCCAGCAGCCCAGAGGGACAGGGGGCGTACGAGCAGTACTTC
many	TRBJ2-7	TRBD2	TRBV6-1	CASRIAGPSEQYF	TGTGCCAGCAGAATAGCGGGCCCTTCGGAGCAGTACTTC
once	TRBJ2-2	NA	TRBV10-3	CAIKGGDTGELFF	TGTGCCATCAAAGGAGGGGATACCGGGGAGCTGTTTTTT
few	TRBJ2-2	NA	TRBV28	CASSGHKTGELFF	TGTGCCAGCAGTGGACACAAGACCGGGGAGCTGTTTTTT
NA	TRBJ2-3	NA	TRBV4-1	CASSQDRGRSTDTQYF	TGCGCCAGCAGCCAAGATCGTGGGAGAAGCACAGATACGCAGTATTTT
few	TRBJ1-2	NA	TRBV9	CASSALSGTEYGYTF	TGTGCCAGCAGCGCTCTTTCCGGGACGGAATATGGCTACACCTTC
few	TRBJ2-1	NA	TRBV18	CASSLRTSWNEQFF	TGTGCCAGCTCCCTAAGAACATCCTGGAATGAGCAGTTCTTC
NA	TRBJ1-4	TRBD1	TRBV2	CASLDRGTSKLFF	TGTGCCAGCCTGGACAGGGGGACCTCAAAACTGTTTTTT
NA	TRBJ2-5	TRBD2	TRBV20-1	CSARVSYIRLAAETQYF	TGCAGTGCTAGAGTGTCTTACATTCGACTAGCGGCGGAGACCCAGTACTTC
many	TRBJ2-3	NA	TRBV7-3	CASSLGVELDTQYF	TGTGCCAGCAGCTTAGGAGTAGAGCTAGATACGCAGTATTTT
few	TRBJ1-6	NA	TRBV19	CASTMGNSPLHF	TGTGCCAGTACTATGGGGAATTCACCCCTCCACTTT
few	TRBJ1-5	NA	TRBV3-1	CASRAKGRQPIRNQPQHF	TGTGCCAGTCGCGCGAAGGGGAGGCAGCCCATTCGCAATCAGCCCCAGCATTTT
NA	TRBJ2-5	NA	TRBV28	CASRGAGLETQYF	TGTGCCAGTCGTGGGGCAGGGCTGGAGACCCAGTACTTC
once	TRBJ1-6	NA	TRBV7-8	CASSRQSYNSPLHF	TGTGCCAGCAGCCGACAGTCCTATAATTCACCCCTCCACTTT
many	TRBJ2-1	NA	TRBV29-1	CSVEGGRGYNEQFF	TGCAGCGTTGAAGGCGGCAGGGGTTACAATGAGCAGTTCTTC
few	TRBJ2-7	NA	TRBV5-6	CASSLLGPDYEQYF	TGTGCCAGCAGCTTGTTGGGACCGGACTACGAGCAGTACTTC